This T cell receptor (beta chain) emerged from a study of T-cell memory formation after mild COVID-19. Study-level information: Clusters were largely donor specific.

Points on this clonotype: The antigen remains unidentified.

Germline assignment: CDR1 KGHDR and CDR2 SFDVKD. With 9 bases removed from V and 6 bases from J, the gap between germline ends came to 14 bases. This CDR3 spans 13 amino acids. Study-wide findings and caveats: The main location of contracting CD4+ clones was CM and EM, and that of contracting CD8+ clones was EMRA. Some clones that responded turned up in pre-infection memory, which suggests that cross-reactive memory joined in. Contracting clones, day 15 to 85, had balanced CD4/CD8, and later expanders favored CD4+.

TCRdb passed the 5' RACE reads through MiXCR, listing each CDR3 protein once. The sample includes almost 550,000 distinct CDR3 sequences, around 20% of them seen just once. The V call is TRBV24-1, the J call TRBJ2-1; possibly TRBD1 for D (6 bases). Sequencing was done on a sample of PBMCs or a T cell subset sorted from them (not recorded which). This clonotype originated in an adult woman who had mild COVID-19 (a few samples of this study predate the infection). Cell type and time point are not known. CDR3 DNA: TGTGCCACCCGAGGGGGAGTATCCAATGAGCAGTTCTTC. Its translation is CATRGGVSNEQFF.